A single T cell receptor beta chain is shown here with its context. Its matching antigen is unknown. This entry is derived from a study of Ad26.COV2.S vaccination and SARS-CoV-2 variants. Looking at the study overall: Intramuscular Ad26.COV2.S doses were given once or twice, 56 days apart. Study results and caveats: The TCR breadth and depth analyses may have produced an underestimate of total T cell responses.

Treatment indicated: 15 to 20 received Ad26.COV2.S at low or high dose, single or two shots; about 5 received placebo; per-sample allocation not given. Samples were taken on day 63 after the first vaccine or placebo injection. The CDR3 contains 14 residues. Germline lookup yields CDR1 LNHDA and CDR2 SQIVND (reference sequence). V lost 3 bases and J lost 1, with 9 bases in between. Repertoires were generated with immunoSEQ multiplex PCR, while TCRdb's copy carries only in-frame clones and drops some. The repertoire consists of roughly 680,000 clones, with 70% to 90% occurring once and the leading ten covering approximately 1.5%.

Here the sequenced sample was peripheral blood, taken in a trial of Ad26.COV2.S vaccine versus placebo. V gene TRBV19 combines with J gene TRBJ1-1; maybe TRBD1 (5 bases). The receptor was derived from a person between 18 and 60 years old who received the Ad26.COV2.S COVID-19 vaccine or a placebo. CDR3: CASSISGGNTEAFF. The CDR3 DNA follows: TGTGCCAGTAGTATTTCTGGGGGGAACACTGAAGCTTTCTTT.